The following is a T cell receptor beta chain sequence with its context. The sample originates from a study of blood T cell repertoires in COVID-19. Study summary: Acute and convalescent COVID-19 samples came from the United States, Italy and Spain. Sample material is recorded as cDNA or gDNA derived from T cells, B-cell-depleted T cells, or PBMCs.

Germline V gene data show CDR1 as SGDLS and CDR2 as YYNGEE. V gave up 0 bases and J gave up 0 bases, with 13 bases separating them. CDR3 length: 17 residues. Assay: immunoSEQ multiplex PCR; the TCRdb copy retains only in-frame clones and omits some. The sample consists of about 170,000 clones, roughly 90% of them appearing once. Clinical history reported by participants formed the basis on which cohorts were assigned. Two consecutive negative NP/OP PCR tests, clearance, or resolved symptoms defined Cohort 3 recovery. The sample consisted of PBMCs or T cells enriched from blood (not recorded which). The TCR originated in a woman younger than 30 who had recovered from COVID-19. The chain links TRBV9 to TRBJ2-1, with D tentatively TRBD2 (5 bases). The CDR3 sequence: CASSVGGGPSSYNEQFF. The CDR3 nucleotides read TGTGCCAGCAGCGTAGGTGGAGGCCCAAGCTCCTACAATGAGCAGTTCTTC.